This entry describes one TCR beta chain. This specimen belongs to a study of control samples from healthy donors and cancer patients. The assay was immunoSEQ multiplex PCR, and TCRdb's table has in-frame clones only and misses some. The sample lists some 95,000 clones; roughly 89% were seen once. Sequenced sample: blood. The source of this sequence is a human donor in good health. The donor label of this sample is uncertain.

In DNA, the CDR3 is TGTGCCAGTAGTCTCCGCCGGGGGGGGAGCACAGATACGCAGTATTTT. Translation: CASSLRRGGSTDTQYF. The chain combines TRBV19 with TRBJ2-3; 8 nucleotides align to TRBD2. CDR1 and CDR2 (germline): LNHDA, SQIVND (reference sequence). V shed 5 bases, J shed 0 bases, and the junction held 7 bases outside the gene matches. There are 16 residues in the CDR3.